The 27 T cell receptor beta chains given below trace back to one sample, sequenced in a study of T cell responses to AZD1222 COVID-19 vaccine. The assay was immunoSEQ multiplex PCR, and TCRdb's table has in-frame clones only and misses some. This sample yields approximately 150,000 clones, of which 80% to 95% are seen a single time; 2% to 2.5% belongs to the top ten. The sample was peripheral blood, taken on day 0 of AZD1222 vaccination. These receptors were collected from an adult in good health.

This chain uses TRBV11-2 with TRBJ1-2; 10 positions agree with TRBD1. This CDR3 contains 13 residues. Per the germline V gene, CDR1 is SGHAT and CDR2 is FQNNGV. J gave up 8 bases and V 5 bases, and 5 bases lay outside the gene matches. CDR3 nucleotide sequence: TGTGCCAGCAGCCCCGGGACAGGGGTGGGCTACACCTTC. Its translation: CASSPGTGVGYTF.

The chain is built from TRBV18 and TRBJ1-3, with D possibly matching TRBD1 (6 bases). The germline V gene encodes CDR1 KGHSH and CDR2 LQKENI. V lost 3 bases and J lost 0, with 12 bases in between. The CDR3 has 16 residues. CDR3 loop: CASSPWGQTSGNTIYF. In nucleotides, the CDR3 is TGTGCCAGCTCACCCTGGGGACAAACCTCTGGAAACACCATATATTTT.

This clone has just one count. The chain joins TRBV7-8 to TRBJ2-3; possibly TRBD1 for D (5 bases). CDR1 is SGHVS, CDR2 FQNEAQ, per germline. V was shortened by 5 bases and J by 0 bases, with 15 bases between the two germline ends. The CDR3 covers 16 residues. The CDR3 region has the DNA TGTGCCAGCAGCCCCCTCGTGGGGCCTAGCACAGATACGCAGTATTTT. It specifies CASSPLVGPSTDTQYF.

Of note for this clone: Germline and junction disagree at one end, which may indicate a read error. The chain joins TRBV12-3 or TRBV12-4 to TRBJ2-3; TRBD1 matches 10 bases. CDR3 length equals 13 residues. CDR3 sequence reads: CASSLALGQGPNF. As DNA, the CDR3 is TGTGCCAGCAGTTTAGCATTGGGACAGGGGCCGAATTTT.

This rearrangement joins TRBV5-8 to TRBJ2-1, with 7 bases identical to TRBD2. V shed 4 bases, J shed 5 bases, and the junction held 6 bases outside the gene matches. The CDR3 sequence is 14 residues long. Germline CDR1 reads SGHTS; CDR2 reads YDEGEE. Here the CDR3 DNA reads TGTGCCAGCAGCCTTAGGCTAGCGGACAATGAGCAGTTCTTC. This translates into CASSLRLADNEQFF.

The chain combines TRBV10-3 with TRBJ2-3; 7 bases agree with TRBD1. Germline V gene sequence: CDR1 ENHRY, CDR2 SYGVKD. The V and J ends lost 2 bases and 5 bases, in that order; junction bases with no gene match: 7. CDR3 length: 15 residues. The CDR3 region is CAISERGTAEDTQYF. Written as DNA, the CDR3 is TGTGCCATCAGTGAGCGAGGGACAGCCGAAGATACGCAGTATTTT.

The chain combines TRBV11-1 with TRBJ1-3; maybe TRBD1 (6 bases). Germline loops: CDR1 SGHAT, CDR2 FQDESV (reference sequence). With 5 bases removed from V and 4 bases from J, the gap between germline ends came to 18 bases. CDR3 length equals 16 residues. The CDR3 DNA reads TGTGCCAGCAGCACCGGACAGACCTTGAGGGGAAACACCATATATTTT. Translated: CASSTGQTLRGNTIYF. The full variable domain, its missing parts supplied by reference TRBV11-1 and TRBJ1-3, is EAEVAQSPRYKITEKSQAVAFWCDPISGHATLYWYRQILGQGPELLVQFQDESVVDDSQLPKDRFSAERLKGVDSTLKIQPAELGDSAMYLCASSTGQTLRGNTIYFGEGSWLTVV.

The chain joins TRBV2 to TRBJ1-6; the match to TRBD1 covers 10 bases. The germline gives CDR1 SNHLY, CDR2 FYNNEI. This CDR3 has 15 amino acids. With 3 bases clipped from V and 6 bases from J, the junction kept 2 bases outside the gene matches. The CDR3 loop is CASSEWTGGNSPLHF. CDR3 nucleotides: TGTGCCAGCAGTGAGTGGACAGGGGGTAATTCACCCCTCCACTTT.

This chain links TRBV3-1 (or the pseudogene TRBV3-2) with TRBJ1-3; 7 bases agree with TRBD1. This CDR3 spans 14 amino acids. Germline CDR1 LGHDT, CDR2 YNNKEL (reference sequence). V lost 6 bases and J lost 2; bases outside the gene matches: 4. The CDR3 nucleotides are TGTGCCAGCAGGGGGACAGAAACTGGAAACACCATATATTTT. This codes for CASRGTETGNTIYF.

The chain employs TRBV6-4 and TRBJ1-2, with 7 bases aligning to TRBD1. V shed 5 bases and J 8 bases; nucleotides not matched to a gene: 11. The CDR3 is 14 residues long. Germline lookup yields CDR1 MRHNA and CDR2 SNTAGT. The CDR3 spells CASSLTPGGEGYTF. In DNA form, the CDR3 reads TGTGCCAGCAGTCTCACCCCAGGGGGGGAAGGCTACACCTTC.

The chain recombines TRBV7-3 with TRBJ2-2, with TRBD2 matching 8 bases. J was trimmed by 7 bases and V by 5 bases; bases with no gene match: 9. CDR3 length equals 15 residues. CDR1 SGHTA and CDR2 FQGTGA come from the germline V gene. The CDR3 here is CASSRGLALGGELFF. The CDR3 coding sequence is TGTGCCAGCAGCCGAGGACTAGCCCTTGGCGGGGAGCTGTTTTTT.

Only one count was recorded for this clone. The J gene is TRBJ1-1, the V gene TRBV7-9, with TRBD1 matching over 8 bases. This CDR3 has 14 residues. Per germline, CDR1 SEHNR and CDR2 FQNEAQ (reference sequence). V lost 3 bases, J lost 8 bases, and 8 bases stayed unmatched. The CDR3 DNA reads as TGTGCCAGCAGCTTTAGCGGGGACAGGAACGAAGCTTTCTTT. This codes for CASSFSGDRNEAFF.

The genes are TRBV6-5 and TRBJ2-3, with 8 bases identical to TRBD2. There are 15 residues in the CDR3. V shed 2 bases and J 6 bases; nucleotides not matched to a gene: 7. Germline values: CDR1 MNHEY, CDR2 SVGAGI. This CDR3 is CASSYPGGAGDTQYF. CDR3 DNA sequence: TGTGCCAGCAGTTACCCCGGGGGGGCTGGGGATACGCAGTATTTT.

This clone was observed a single time. This chain uses TRBV5-1 with TRBJ1-3, with D possibly matching TRBD1 (5 bases). Germline CDR1 reads SGHRS; CDR2 reads YFSETQ. The CDR3 consists of 17 residues. Deletions cut 1 base from V and 3 bases from J, with 17 bases between. CDR3 residues: CASSLWGEEGVGNTIYF. In DNA form, the CDR3 reads TGCGCCAGCAGCTTGTGGGGGGAAGAAGGAGTTGGAAACACCATATATTTT.

The V gene is TRBV5-4, the J gene TRBJ2-3, with 7 bases fitting TRBD2. The J segment lost 2 bases and the V segment lost 4 bases, leaving 10 bases of the junction unmatched. This CDR3 is built from 16 residues. Germline CDR1 SGHNT, CDR2 YYREEE (reference sequence). CDR3 in DNA: TGTGCCAGCAGCCTGGGGGGGTTAGGGACCACAGATACGCAGTATTTT. Its protein is CASSLGGLGTTDTQYF.

The chain links TRBV3-1 (or the pseudogene TRBV3-2) to TRBJ2-1, with D perhaps TRBD1 or TRBD2 (5 bases each). This CDR3 has 16 residues. The V end lost 1 base, the J end lost 6 bases, and 16 bases lay between the germline ends. Looked up from germline, CDR1 is LGHDT and CDR2 is YNNKEL (reference sequence). The CDR3 loop is CASSQAWGPGSNEQFF. Here the CDR3 DNA reads TGTGCCAGCAGCCAAGCTTGGGGACCGGGGAGCAATGAGCAGTTCTTC.

The J gene is TRBJ2-3, the V gene TRBV29-1; 11 nucleotides agree with TRBD2. CDR3 length: 14 residues. Germline loops: CDR1 SQVTM, CDR2 ANQGSEA. J gave up 4 bases and V 4 bases, and 4 bases lay outside the gene matches. CDR3 sequence: CSVALAGVADTQYF. CDR3 DNA sequence: TGCAGCGTTGCACTAGCGGGAGTGGCAGATACGCAGTATTTT.

This clone was seen only a few times. The gene calls are TRBV3-1 (or the pseudogene TRBV3-2) and TRBJ2-5, with 8 bases aligning to TRBD2. V lost 4 bases to trimming and J lost 2 bases; unmatched junction nucleotides: 9. This CDR3 region has 16 residues. In germline, CDR1 is LGHDT, CDR2 YNNKEL (reference sequence). The CDR3 sequence is CASSRWGGGPQETQYF. The CDR3 DNA is TGTGCCAGCAGCCGGTGGGGCGGGGGGCCTCAAGAGACCCAGTACTTC.

The count of this clone is one. The rearrangement uses TRBV19 and TRBJ1-5; 10 nucleotides align to TRBD1. CDR3 size: 14 residues. Unmatched junction bases numbered 0, after V lost 6 bases and J lost 1 base. Germline assignment: CDR1 LNHDA and CDR2 SQIVND (reference sequence). CDR3 sequence: CASRGQGSNQPQHF. As DNA, the CDR3 is TGTGCCAGTAGGGGACAGGGGAGCAATCAGCCCCAGCATTTT.

The V and J genes are TRBV7-9 and TRBJ1-1, with D unresolved. Germline V lookup: CDR1 SEHNR, CDR2 FQNEAQ (reference sequence). Trimming left V 5 bases short and J 0 bases short, with 7 bases between. This CDR3 has 13 amino acids. The CDR3 loop is CASSAGMNTEAFF. The DNA of the CDR3 is TGTGCCAGCAGCGCCGGAATGAACACTGAAGCTTTCTTT. The full variable domain, rest sourced from reference TRBV7-9 and TRBJ1-1, is DTGVSQNPRHKITKRGQNVTFRCDPISEHNRLYWYRQTLGQGPEFLTYFQNEAQLEKSRLLSDRFSAERPKGSFSTLEIQRTEQGDSAMYLCASSAGMNTEAFFGQGTRLTVV.

The gene calls are TRBV5-4 and TRBJ2-3; 10 nucleotides line up with TRBD1. V shed 0 bases, J shed 5 bases, and the junction held 3 bases outside the gene matches. Germline V CDR1 and CDR2: SGHNT, YYREEE (reference sequence). The CDR3 loop spans 15 amino acids. The CDR3 here is CASSLGGQGQDTQYF. The CDR3 nucleotides read TGTGCCAGCAGCTTGGGGGGACAGGGGCAAGATACGCAGTATTTT.

This clone was detected only a few times. The gene calls are TRBV13 and TRBJ2-7; D gene unclear. The CDR3 length is 11 residues. The germline V gene encodes CDR1 PRHDT and CDR2 FYEKMQ (reference sequence). Trimming stripped 2 bases from V and 6 bases from J, with 5 bases between. The CDR3 loop is CASSLRLEQYF. CDR3 nucleotides: TGTGCCAGCAGCTTACGGCTCGAGCAGTACTTC.

The rearrangement uses TRBV6-2 or TRBV6-3 and TRBJ2-2; D is possibly TRBD1 (6 bases). V lost 6 bases and J 6 bases, leaving 14 bases between the germline ends. This CDR3 is built from 14 residues. The V gene's germline CDR1 is MNHEY and CDR2 SVGEGT. This chain's CDR3 is CASSLDRGAGELFF. In nucleotides, the CDR3 is TGTGCCAGCAGCCTGGACAGAGGGGCCGGGGAGCTGTTTTTT.

The CDR3: CASSFWAGTYEQYF. The CDR3, as DNA: TGTGCCAGCAGCTTTTGGGCGGGGACCTACGAGCAGTACTTC. The V gene is TRBV7-2, the J gene TRBJ2-7, with a tentative D call TRBD2 (6 bases). The germline V and J ends were trimmed by 3 bases and 2 bases, with 11 bases remaining between them. This CDR3 comprises 14 residues. CDR1 and CDR2 from the germline V gene are SGHTA and FQGNSA.

This chain connects TRBV4-2 to TRBJ1-6, with D possibly matching TRBD1 (6 bases). Germline CDR1 LGHNA, CDR2 YNFKEQ. The V end was cut by 0 bases, the J end by 9 bases, with 15 bases between. The CDR3 spans 16 residues. CDR3 amino acids: CASSQDYGGRVSPLHF. The CDR3, as DNA: TGTGCCAGCAGCCAAGACTATGGGGGCAGGGTTTCACCCCTCCACTTT.

V is TRBV15 and J is TRBJ2-3, with D tentatively TRBD1 (5 bases). V lost 8 bases, J lost 5 bases, and 14 bases lay in between. Germline CDR1 LNHNV, CDR2 YYDKDF (reference sequence). There are 13 residues in the CDR3. The CDR3 spells CATSRQGGDTQYF. CDR3 nucleotide sequence: TGTGCCACCTCCCGCCAGGGCGGAGATACGCAGTATTTT.

V usage is TRBV15 and J usage is TRBJ2-5, with D perhaps matching TRBD2 (6 bases). Germline CDR1 is LNHNV and CDR2 is YYDKDF (reference sequence). V lost 0 bases, J lost 4 bases, and 15 bases lay in between. The CDR3 covers 16 residues. As DNA, the CDR3 is TGTGCCACCAGCAGAGATCCTCGCCAGGGACTAGAGACCCAGTACTTC. Translation: CATSRDPRQGLETQYF.